These 26 T cell receptor beta chains were sequenced from one sample in a study of response to subunit inactivated influenza vaccine. Via MiXCR, TCRdb re-called the RT-PCR reads, giving one row per CDR3 protein. Of about 780,000 distinct CDR3 sequences listed, around a sixth were seen once; the top ten hold approximately 10%. The sequenced sample was PBMCs from blood, obtained around 5 days after vaccination. The origin of the receptors is a middle-aged man who received an inactivated influenza vaccine.

The sample holds many counts of this clonotype. The rearrangement joins TRBV12-3 or TRBV12-4 to TRBJ2-1, with TRBD1 matching 8 bases. V gave up 8 bases and J gave up 8 bases; unmatched junction bases: 11. The CDR3 extends over 14 amino acids. The CDR3 here is CASGRDRLYYEQFF. Written as DNA, the CDR3 is TGTGCCAGCGGACGGGACAGGCTTTACTATGAGCAGTTCTTC.

The V and J genes are TRBV9 and TRBJ2-1; tentatively, D is TRBD1 or TRBD2 (6 bases each). This CDR3 is built from 15 residues. Germline values: CDR1 SGDLS, CDR2 YYNGEE. Trimming removed 3 bases at V and 6 bases at J, with 16 bases between. The CDR3 coding sequence is TGTGCCAGCAGCGGCCTTCTAAGGGGGGCCAATGAGCAGTTCTTC. Encoded protein: CASSGLLRGANEQFF. Supplemented by reference TRBV9 and TRBJ2-1, the full variable domain reads DSGVTQTPKHLITATGQRVTLRCSPRSGDLSVYWYQQSLDQGLQFLIQYYNGEERAKGNILERFSAQQFPDLHSELNLSSLELGDSALYFCASSGLLRGANEQFFGPGTRLTVL.

The chain carries TRBV6-6 and TRBJ1-2; no firm D call. Germline lookup yields CDR1 MNHNY and CDR2 SVGAGI (reference sequence). The V gene lost 3 bases and the J gene lost 5 bases, with 10 bases spanning the gap. CDR3 length equals 13 residues. DNA for the CDR3: TGTGCCAGCAGTTATGAAGGCGGATATGGCTACACCTTC. It encodes CASSYEGGYGYTF.

J is TRBJ2-1 and V is TRBV12-3 or TRBV12-4; TRBD1 matches at 8 bases. With 4 bases clipped from V and 5 bases from J, the junction kept 10 bases outside the gene matches. The CDR3 runs 16 residues. This CDR3 reads CASSSTYDRGHNEQFF. CDR3 bases: TGTGCCAGCAGTTCGACATATGACAGGGGACACAATGAGCAGTTCTTC.

This clonotype was seen only a few times. J is TRBJ1-5 and V is TRBV4-2; possible D gene TRBD1, 6 bases. The germline V gene encodes CDR1 LGHNA and CDR2 YNFKEQ. There are 14 residues in the CDR3. The V end lost 0 bases, the J end lost 4 bases, and 7 bases lay between the germline ends. CDR3 bases: TGTGCCAGCAGCCAAGAAGGGGGAAATCAGCCCCAGCATTTT. This gives the protein CASSQEGGNQPQHF.

The CDR3 spells CAWNYREGRRSNEKLFF. The CDR3 coding sequence is TGTGCCTGGAACTACCGAGAAGGAAGACGGTCTAATGAAAAACTGTTTTTT. The chain couples TRBV30 to TRBJ1-4; D is unresolved. The ends were cut back, 4 bases at V and 3 bases at J, with 21 bases in the middle. The CDR3 covers 17 residues. Per the germline V gene, CDR1 is GTSNPN and CDR2 is SVGIG (reference sequence).

The sample holds a few counts of this clonotype. The chain joins TRBV6-5 to TRBJ2-5; the match to TRBD2 covers 12 bases. The J segment lost 5 bases and the V segment lost 4 bases, leaving 11 bases of the junction unmatched. Germline lookup yields CDR1 MNHEY and CDR2 SVGAGI. The CDR3 spans 17 residues. For the CDR3, the DNA is TGTGCCAGCAGTTCCTATCTAGCGGGGGGGCCCAGGGAGACCCAGTACTTC. Its protein is CASSSYLAGGPRETQYF.

CDR3 DNA sequence: TGCAGTGGCAGAGATGGGGGGGCGGTCACTGAAGCTTTCTTT. Its protein is CSGRDGGAVTEAFF. The rearrangement uses TRBV20-1 and TRBJ1-1; the D gene is possibly TRBD1 (6 bases). V lost 7 bases and J lost 4, with 19 bases in between. This CDR3 has 14 amino acids. In germline, CDR1 is DFQATT, CDR2 SNEGSKA (reference sequence).

This clonotype was seen more than once but under ten times. The rearrangement joins TRBV2 to TRBJ2-6, with a weak D call TRBD2 (6 bases). The CDR3 has 15 residues. V lost 6 bases and J 2 bases, leaving 11 bases between the germline ends. Germline V lookup: CDR1 SNHLY, CDR2 FYNNEI. The CDR3 coding sequence is TGTGCCAGCAGATGGTCGGGGGCTGGGGCCAACGTCCTGACTTTC. Translation: CASRWSGAGANVLTF.

The rearrangement links TRBV5-1 to TRBJ2-7; 9 positions match TRBD2. The CDR3 totals 13 residues. With V trimmed by 4 bases and J by 6 bases, 5 bases remained unmatched. Germline lookup yields CDR1 SGHRS and CDR2 YFSETQ. The CDR3 protein is CASSAGGPVEQYF. As DNA, the CDR3 is TGCGCCAGCAGCGCGGGGGGGCCCGTCGAGCAGTACTTC.

The V gene is TRBV5-1, the J gene TRBJ2-5, with unresolved D. V was clipped by 5 bases and J by 2 bases, with 13 bases between them. The CDR3 contains 14 residues. In germline, CDR1 is SGHRS, CDR2 YFSETQ. CDR3 loop: CASRVGLSQETQYF. The CDR3 DNA sequence: TGCGCCAGCAGGGTCGGGTTATCTCAAGAGACCCAGTACTTC.

In its sample, this clonotype was seen many times. This rearrangement joins TRBV3-1 to TRBJ2-1; D gene ambiguous. V was pared by 0 bases and J by 10 bases, with 22 bases between. CDR3 length equals 17 residues. CDR1 LGHDT and CDR2 YNNKEL come from the germline V gene (reference sequence). The CDR3, as DNA: TGTGCCAGCAGCCAAGATCGAGGTCTAGTTGGGGTGGAGGAGCAGTTCTTC. This codes for CASSQDRGLVGVEEQFF.

This clonotype was seen only a few times. CDR3 bases: TGCGCCAGCAGTCCTACCGAAACCGGGACTAGCGTCCGGGTGCAGTTCTTC. It translates to CASSPTETGTSVRVQFF. The V gene is TRBV5-1, the J gene TRBJ2-1; 10 bases line up with TRBD2. With 5 bases clipped from V and 12 bases from J, the junction kept 20 bases outside the gene matches. CDR3 length equals 17 residues. Germline V gene data show CDR1 as SGHRS and CDR2 as YFSETQ.

CDR3 region: CASSLGGSAYNEQFF. CDR3 nucleotides: TGTGCCAGCAGCTTGGGCGGGAGTGCCTACAATGAGCAGTTCTTC. The V call is TRBV5-6, the J call TRBJ2-1; 7 nucleotides line up with TRBD2. This CDR3 is built from 15 residues. Trimming removed 0 bases from V and 2 bases from J; junction bases left unmatched: 2. Germline CDR1 is SGHDT and CDR2 is YYEEEE.

This clonotype was detected a few times. V usage is TRBV7-6 and J usage is TRBJ2-5; TRBD2 aligns across 12 bases. This CDR3 has 18 residues. Germline V gives CDR1 SGHVS, CDR2 FNYEAQ. Trimming took 2 bases from V and 0 from J; bases not matched to a gene: 7. The CDR3 reads CASSLRLAGGWYQETQYF. CDR3 in DNA: TGTGCCAGCAGCTTAAGGCTAGCGGGGGGGTGGTACCAAGAGACCCAGTACTTC.

Only a few counts were recorded for this clonotype. The rearrangement uses TRBV20-1 and TRBJ1-4; no clear D gene. The ends were cut back, 0 bases at V and 8 bases at J, with 16 bases in the middle. CDR3 length: 15 residues. Germline CDR1 and CDR2: DFQATT and SNEGSKA (reference sequence). The CDR3 DNA sequence: TGCAGTGCTAGAGATCCATCAGGAAGTCGGGAAAAACTGTTTTTT. Protein product: CSARDPSGSREKLFF.

This clonotype has a handful of counts. This sequence joins TRBV6-1 and TRBJ1-1, with TRBD1 as a possible D gene (6 bases). The CDR3 is 14 residues long. Per the germline V gene, CDR1 is MNHNS and CDR2 is SASEGT. The V end was cut by 7 bases, the J end by 5 bases, with 17 bases between. In nucleotides, the CDR3 is TGTGCCAGCATCCCCGGGGGGCGTCGAACTGAAGCTTTCTTT. It specifies CASIPGGRRTEAFF.

This clonotype was detected many times. The chain carries TRBV12-3 or TRBV12-4 and TRBJ1-1; D not certain. CDR3 length: 12 residues. V lost 1 base and J 6 bases, leaving 6 bases between the germline ends. CDR3 coding DNA: TGTGCCAGCAGTTTAGTGCGGGCTGAAGCTTTCTTT. This codes for CASSLVRAEAFF.

The CDR3 DNA is TGTGCCAGTCGGACAGGGGAACACGAGCAGTACTTC. It encodes CASRTGEHEQYF. This chain uses TRBV10-3 with TRBJ2-7, with 9 bases fitting TRBD1. The CDR3 is made up of 12 amino acids. CDR1 is ENHRY, CDR2 SYGVKD, per germline. The J segment lost 5 bases and the V segment lost 10 bases, leaving 6 bases of the junction unmatched.

This clonotype was recorded a few times. The chain combines TRBV7-2 with TRBJ1-2; D may be TRBD1 (5 bases). V was trimmed by 7 bases and J by 3 bases, leaving 15 bases between them. This CDR3 has 14 residues. Germline assignment: CDR1 SGHTA and CDR2 FQGNSA. The CDR3 sequence: CASKRPGTYYGYTF. CDR3 DNA: TGTGCCAGCAAACGCCCGGGGACTTACTATGGCTACACCTTC.

This chain links TRBV7-2 with TRBJ2-5; D perhaps matches TRBD2 (6 bases). V was cut by 5 bases and J by 2 bases, with 12 bases left in between. The germline V gene encodes CDR1 SGHTA and CDR2 FQGNSA. The CDR3 is 14 amino acids. Here the CDR3 reads CASSQLANQETQYF. The DNA for the CDR3 is TGTGCCAGCAGCCAACTAGCAAATCAAGAGACCCAGTACTTC.

In its sample, this clonotype was seen once. The J gene is TRBJ1-6, the V gene TRBV20-1; D remains unclear. The CDR3 is 14 amino acids. The V gene lost 2 bases and the J gene lost 7 bases, with 12 bases spanning the gap. Germline CDR1 DFQATT, CDR2 SNEGSKA (reference sequence). The CDR3 loop is CSARSGLGNSPLHF. The CDR3 DNA is TGCAGTGCTAGATCCGGCCTTGGGAATTCACCCCTCCACTTT.

The sample holds a few counts of this clonotype. The CDR3 loop reads CASSAENTGELFF. The CDR3 region has the DNA TGTGCCAGCAGTGCCGAGAACACCGGGGAGCTGTTTTTT. The chain carries TRBV12-3 or TRBV12-4 and TRBJ2-2; no clear D gene. V gave up 5 bases and J gave up 1 base, with 5 bases separating them. The CDR3 contains 13 residues.

This clonotype was observed a few times. The chain recombines TRBV6-4 with TRBJ2-3; D is undetermined. The length of the CDR3 is 13 residues. V lost 3 bases, J lost 0 bases, and 4 bases lay in between. CDR1 MRHNA and CDR2 SNTAGT come from the germline V gene. CDR3 nucleotide sequence: TGTGCCAGCAGTGAAGGGAGCACAGATACGCAGTATTTT. Amino acids: CASSEGSTDTQYF.

The rearrangement joins TRBV12-3 or TRBV12-4 to TRBJ2-3; D is uncertain. Trimming removed 7 bases at V and 0 bases at J, with 8 bases between. The CDR3 length is 13 residues. The DNA for the CDR3 is TGTGCCAGCACCGGATCTAGCACAGATACGCAGTATTTT. Amino acids: CASTGSSTDTQYF.

In regard to this clonotype: Sequence at one end of the junction differs from germline and may be a read error. This CDR3 reads CASNLQGGEKLFF. DNA for the CDR3: TGTGCCAGCAACTTACAGGGGGGTGAAAAACTGTTTTTT. This rearrangement joins TRBV7-2 to TRBJ1-4; 8 bases are shared with TRBD1. CDR3 length equals 13 residues. Looked up from germline, CDR1 is SGHTA and CDR2 is FQGNSA. The variable domain in full, with the rest retrieved from reference TRBV7-2 and TRBJ1-4, is GAGVSQSPSNKVTEKGKDVELRCDPISGHTALYWYRQSLGQGLEFLIYFQGNSAPDKSGLPSDRFSAERTGGSVSTLTIQRTQQEDSAVYLCASNLQGGEKLFFGSGTQLSVL.